This T cell receptor beta chain was sequenced during a study of blood T cell repertoires in COVID-19. Turning to the study itself: COVID-19 samples, acute and convalescent, were from the United States, Italy and Spain. PBMCs, B-cell-depleted T cells, or T cells were the source of the cDNA or gDNA that made up the material.

Per the original data handling: Reference gene primer amplification in the assay estimated nucleated cell counts. TCRdb's copy holds only in-frame clones and misses some; the assay was immunoSEQ multiplex PCR. V and J calls and clone size are as listed in that table; D and trimming were resolved from the DNA. The table has around 280,000 clones, about nine tenths seen once. The V gene end was trimmed by 0 bases and the J gene end by 7 bases; junction bases not matched to a gene: 3. Germline V CDR1 and CDR2: MNHEY, SVGAGI. This CDR3 has 14 amino acids. The table lists this clone with a count of one. The sequencing input was peripheral blood. The sequence was obtained from a woman in her forties or fifties who had recovered from COVID-19. The chain is built from TRBV6-5 and TRBJ2-7; 10 positions match TRBD2. The CDR3 loop is CASSYSEAGGEQYF. CDR3 DNA sequence: TGTGCCAGCAGTTACTCTGAAGCGGGAGGGGAGCAGTACTTC.